These T cell receptor beta chains were read from a single sample in a study of technical replicates of blood from several donors. Sequenced by immunoSEQ multiplex PCR; TCRdb stores in-frame clones only, minus some. The sample records some 100,000 clones, 96% being singletons. The sequenced sample consisted of T cells isolated from PBMCs. These receptors came from a human donor in good health. Both conserved end residues are part of each CDR3. The D gene is left open where the match is weak. Clone size is not always given. Where it is, it says once, few, many or a class for expanded clones.

clone size	D gene	V gene	J gene	CDR3 protein	CDR3 DNA
-	TRBD1	TRBV5-1	TRBJ1-1	CASSQTGSPEAFF	TGCGCCAGCAGCCAGACAGGGAGCCCTGAAGCTTTCTTT
few	-	TRBV5-4	TRBJ1-1	CASSFGQNTEAFF	TGTGCCAGCAGTTTCGGACAGAACACTGAAGCTTTCTTT
once	TRBD1	TRBV20-1	TRBJ2-7	CSARDSTGLYF	TGCAGTGCTAGAGATTCGACAGGGTTGTACTTC
-	TRBD1	TRBV19	TRBJ2-5	CASSMTGWETQYF	TGTGCCAGTAGTATGACAGGGTGGGAGACCCAGTACTTC
-	TRBD1	TRBV7-9	TRBJ1-2	CASTSGGYGYTF	TGTGCCAGCACCTCAGGGGGGTATGGCTACACCTTC
-	-	TRBV11-2	TRBJ1-2	CASSLRHPNYGYTF	TGTGCCAGCAGCTTACGACATCCCAATTATGGCTACACCTTC
-	-	TRBV7-9	TRBJ1-2	CASSFHGNYGYTF	TGTGCCAGCAGCTTTCACGGGAACTATGGCTACACCTTC
-	-	TRBV5-4	TRBJ2-2	CASSLREGTGELFF	TGTGCCAGCAGCTTGCGGGAAGGGACCGGGGAGCTGTTTTTT
-	TRBD1	TRBV5-4	TRBJ2-7	CASSPGQGDEQYF	TGTGCCAGCAGCCCGGGACAGGGTGACGAGCAGTACTTC
-	-	TRBV15	TRBJ2-1	CATSPMDTYNEQFF	TGTGCCACCAGTCCTATGGACACCTACAATGAGCAGTTCTTC
-	-	TRBV28	TRBJ2-1	CASSEPTGSSYNEQFF	TGTGCCAGCAGTGAACCTACAGGGAGCTCCTACAATGAGCAGTTCTTC
-	TRBD1	TRBV7-3	TRBJ2-3	CASSPRTGGDTQYF	TGTGCCAGCAGCCCCCGGACAGGGGGAGATACGCAGTATTTT
-	TRBD1	TRBV5-1	TRBJ2-7	CASSRTGGAGEQYF	TGCGCCAGCAGCCGAACAGGGGGCGCGGGGGAGCAGTACTTC
-	TRBD2	TRBV6-1	TRBJ2-5	CASSELSGGAKETQYF	TGTGCCAGCAGTGAACTAAGCGGGGGGGCGAAGGAGACCCAGTACTTC
-	-	TRBV30	TRBJ1-2	CAWIPNGAGYGYTF	TGTGCCTGGATCCCTAATGGGGCAGGGTATGGCTACACCTTC
-	TRBD1	TRBV19	TRBJ2-2	CATLRDRGLTGELFF	TGTGCCACTCTCAGGGACAGGGGGCTCACCGGGGAGCTGTTTTTT
-	-	TRBV28	TRBJ2-4	CATFGPGENIQYF	TGTGCCACCTTTGGGCCCGGGGAAAACATTCAGTACTTC